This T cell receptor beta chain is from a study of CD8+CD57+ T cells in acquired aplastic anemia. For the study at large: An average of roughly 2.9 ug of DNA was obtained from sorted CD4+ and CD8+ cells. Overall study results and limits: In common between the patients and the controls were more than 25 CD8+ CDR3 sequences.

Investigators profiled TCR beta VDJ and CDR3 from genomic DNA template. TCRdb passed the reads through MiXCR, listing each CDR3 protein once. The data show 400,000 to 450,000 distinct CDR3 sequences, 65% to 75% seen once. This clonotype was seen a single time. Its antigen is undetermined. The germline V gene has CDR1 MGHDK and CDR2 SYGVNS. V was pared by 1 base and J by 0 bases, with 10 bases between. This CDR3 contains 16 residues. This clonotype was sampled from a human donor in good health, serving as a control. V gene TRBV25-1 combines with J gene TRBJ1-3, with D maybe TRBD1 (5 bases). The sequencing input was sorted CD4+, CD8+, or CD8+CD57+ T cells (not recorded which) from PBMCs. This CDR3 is CASSEFRQSSGNTIYF. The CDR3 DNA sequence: TGTGCCAGCAGTGAATTTAGACAGAGCTCTGGAAACACCATATATTTT.